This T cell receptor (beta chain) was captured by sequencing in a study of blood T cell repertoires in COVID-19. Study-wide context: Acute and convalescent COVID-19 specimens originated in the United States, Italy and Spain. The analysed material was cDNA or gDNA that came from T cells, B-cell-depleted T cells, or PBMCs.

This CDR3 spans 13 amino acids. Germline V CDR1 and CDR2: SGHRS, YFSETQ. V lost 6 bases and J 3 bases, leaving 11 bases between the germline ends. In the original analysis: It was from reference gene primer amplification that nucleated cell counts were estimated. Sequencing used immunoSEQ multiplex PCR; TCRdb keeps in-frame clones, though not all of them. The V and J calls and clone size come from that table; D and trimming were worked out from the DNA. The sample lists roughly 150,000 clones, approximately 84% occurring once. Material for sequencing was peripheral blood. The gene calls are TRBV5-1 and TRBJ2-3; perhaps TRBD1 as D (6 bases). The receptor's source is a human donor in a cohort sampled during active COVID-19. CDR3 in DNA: TGCGCCAGCACGAACACAGGGACAGATACGCAGTATTTT. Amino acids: CASTNTGTDTQYF. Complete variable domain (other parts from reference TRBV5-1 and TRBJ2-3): KAGVTQTPRYLIKTRGQQVTLSCSPISGHRSVSWYQQTPGQGLQFLFEYFSETQRNKGNFPGRFSGRQFSNSRSEMNVSTLELGDSALYLCASTNTGTDTQYFGPGTRLTVL.